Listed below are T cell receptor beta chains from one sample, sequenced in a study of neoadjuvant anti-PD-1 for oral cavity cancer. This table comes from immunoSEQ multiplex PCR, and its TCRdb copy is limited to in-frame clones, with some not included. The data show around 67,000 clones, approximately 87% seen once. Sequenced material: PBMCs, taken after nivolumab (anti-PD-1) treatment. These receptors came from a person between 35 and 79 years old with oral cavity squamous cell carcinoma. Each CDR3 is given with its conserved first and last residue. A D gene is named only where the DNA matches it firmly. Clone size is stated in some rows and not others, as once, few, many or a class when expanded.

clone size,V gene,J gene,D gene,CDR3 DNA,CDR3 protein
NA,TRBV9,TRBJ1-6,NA,TGTGCCAGCAGCGTCGGGTGGGTGAGTTCACCCCTCCACTTT,CASSVGWVSSPLHF
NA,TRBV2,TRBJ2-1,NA,TGTGCCAGCAGTGAAGCAGGAGATTATGAGCAGTTCTTC,CASSEAGDYEQFF
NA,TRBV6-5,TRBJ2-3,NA,TGTGCCAGCAGTTACCTTCGGGGGAGCACAGATACGCAGTATTTT,CASSYLRGSTDTQYF
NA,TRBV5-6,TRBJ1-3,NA,TGTGCCAGCAGCTTGGCCGGCGGGTTACTCTACTCTGGAAACACCATATATTTT,CASSLAGGLLYSGNTIYF
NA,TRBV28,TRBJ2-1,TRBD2,TGTGCCAGCAGTCCCCCCCTAGCGGGAGGAATCAATGAGCAGTTCTTC,CASSPPLAGGINEQFF
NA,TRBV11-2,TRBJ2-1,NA,TGTGCCAGCAGCTTAAGAGTTCGCTCCTACAATGAGCAGTTCTTC,CASSLRVRSYNEQFF
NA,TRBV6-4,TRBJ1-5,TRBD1,TGTGCCAGCAGTCACCCCTGGACAGGGCTAAGCAATCAGCCCCAGCATTTT,CASSHPWTGLSNQPQHF
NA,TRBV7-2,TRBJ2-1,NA,TGTGCCAGCAGCTTAGATGCAGCCCCCCGATACAATGAGCAGTTCTTC,CASSLDAAPRYNEQFF
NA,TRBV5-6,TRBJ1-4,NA,TGTGCCAGCAGCTTGGTAGATAATGAAAAACTGTTTTTT,CASSLVDNEKLFF
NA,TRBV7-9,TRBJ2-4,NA,TGTGCCAGCAGCTTGACAGGATTAGCCAAAAACATTCAGTACTTC,CASSLTGLAKNIQYF
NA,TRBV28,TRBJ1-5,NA,TGTGCCAGCGGATCATACTATAGCAATCAGCCCCAGCATTTT,CASGSYYSNQPQHF
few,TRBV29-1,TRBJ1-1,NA,TGCAGCGTTGAGGTGCTGAGTGGCACTGAAGCTTTCTTT,CSVEVLSGTEAFF
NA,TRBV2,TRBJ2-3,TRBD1,TGTGCCAGCGGCAGGGGGTTGGGTCCAGATACGCAGTATTTT,CASGRGLGPDTQYF
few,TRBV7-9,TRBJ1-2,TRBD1,TGTGCCAGCAGCTTAGCGTATGGGACAGGGAGGGCTGGCTACACCTTC,CASSLAYGTGRAGYTF
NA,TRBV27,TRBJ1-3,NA,TGTGCCAGCAGTTCCCGAGAACCAGGCGAGGGGATGGGAAACACCATATATTTT,CASSSREPGEGMGNTIYF
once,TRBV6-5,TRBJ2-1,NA,TGTGCCAGCAGTTACGACAGGTTCGATGAGCAGTTCTTC,CASSYDRFDEQFF
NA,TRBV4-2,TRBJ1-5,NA,TGTGCCAGCAGCCAAGATCTTATAGGGGGGAATCAGCCCCAGCATTTT,CASSQDLIGGNQPQHF
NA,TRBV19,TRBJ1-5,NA,TGTGCCAGTAGTATGGTGGGGGAGAGCAATCAGCCCCAGCATTTT,CASSMVGESNQPQHF
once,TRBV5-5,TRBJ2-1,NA,TGTGCCAGCAGCCCAGCAGGAAACAATGAGCAGTTCTTC,CASSPAGNNEQFF
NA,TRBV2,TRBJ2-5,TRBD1,TGTGCCAGCTCGGACAGGGGTGAGACCCAGTACTTC,CASSDRGETQYF
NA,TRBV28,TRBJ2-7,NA,TGTGCCAGCAGTTTTCCGGGCTATGGGGCTGACGAGCAGTACTTC,CASSFPGYGADEQYF
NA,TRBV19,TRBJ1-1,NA,TGTGCCAGTAGTATACGGGCAGACCAGAACACTGAAGCTTTCTTT,CASSIRADQNTEAFF
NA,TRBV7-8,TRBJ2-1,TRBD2,TGTGCCAGCAGCTTCAGAAGGGGAGGGGATGAGCAGTTCTTC,CASSFRRGGDEQFF
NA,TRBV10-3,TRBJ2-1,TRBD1,TGTGCCATCATTTCCGACAGGGCTAAGCAGTTCTTC,CAIISDRAKQFF
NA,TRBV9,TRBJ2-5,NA,TGTGCCAGCAGCGACCCACTCGATATCCTCGGGGAGACCCAGTACTTC,CASSDPLDILGETQYF
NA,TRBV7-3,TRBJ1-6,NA,TGTGCCAGCAGTCAGGGTATTGATTCACCCCTCCACTTT,CASSQGIDSPLHF
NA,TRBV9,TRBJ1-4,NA,TGTGCCAGCAGCCTCCTGGGGGGGGAAAAACTGTTTTTT,CASSLLGGEKLFF
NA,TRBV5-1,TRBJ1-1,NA,TGCGCCAGCACCCCGGGGACCGAGGGGACTGAAGCTTTCTTT,CASTPGTEGTEAFF
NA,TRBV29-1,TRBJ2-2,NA,TGCAGCGTTAGGAGAGTTGGGGAGCTGTTTTTT,CSVRRVGELFF
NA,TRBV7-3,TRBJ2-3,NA,TGTGCCAGCAGCTTAACTAACACAGATACGCAGTATTTT,CASSLTNTDTQYF
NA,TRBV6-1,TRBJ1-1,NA,TGTGCCAGCAGTGAAACCCTATTAGACGGCACTGAAGCTTTCTTT,CASSETLLDGTEAFF
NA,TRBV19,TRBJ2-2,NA,TGTGCCAGTAGCTACACCGGGGAGCTGTTTTTT,CASSYTGELFF
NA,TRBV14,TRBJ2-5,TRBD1,TGTGCCAGCAGCCAAGGGCGGCAGGGGGTCGAGACCCAGTACTTC,CASSQGRQGVETQYF
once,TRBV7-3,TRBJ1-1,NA,TGTGCCAGCAGCTTAACCAGATACACTGAAGCTTTCTTT,CASSLTRYTEAFF
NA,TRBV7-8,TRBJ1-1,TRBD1,TGTGCCAGCAGCGAGTACAGGGGGAAGAACACTGAAGCTTTCTTT,CASSEYRGKNTEAFF
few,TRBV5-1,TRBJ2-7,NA,TGCGCCAGCAGCTTGGCCCGCAGGACGCTTCTCCCCTACGAGCAGTACTTC,CASSLARRTLLPYEQYF
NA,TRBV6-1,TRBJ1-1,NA,TGTGCCAGCAGTGTTGTGTCGAACACTGAAGCTTTCTTT,CASSVVSNTEAFF
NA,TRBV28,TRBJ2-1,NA,TGTGCCAGCTGCGGATCAAGCTCCTACAATGAGCAGTTCTTC,CASCGSSSYNEQFF
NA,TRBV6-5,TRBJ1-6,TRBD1,TGTGCCAGCAGCCGGGACAGGGCCTCCTTTCACTTT,CASSRDRASFHF
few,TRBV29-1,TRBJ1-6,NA,TGCAGCGTTCGGACCCATCGGGATTCACCCCTCCACTTT,CSVRTHRDSPLHF
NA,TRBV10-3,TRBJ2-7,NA,TGTGCCATCAGTGATTCCCGGGGTTCCTACGAGCAGTACTTC,CAISDSRGSYEQYF
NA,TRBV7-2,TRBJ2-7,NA,TGTGCCAGCAGCTCGCATAGCGCGTCTAGAGCCTACGAGCAGTACTTC,CASSSHSASRAYEQYF
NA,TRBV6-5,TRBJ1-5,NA,TGTGCCAGCAGCATTGGGGGGCCCCAGCATTTT,CASSIGGPQHF
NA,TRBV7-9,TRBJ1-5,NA,TGTGCCAGCAGCGGCTACCGGGGGGCCAATCAGCCCCAGCATTTT,CASSGYRGANQPQHF
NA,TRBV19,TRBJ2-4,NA,TGTGCCAGTAGTGCCCAGGGACTTAGCAAAAACATTCAGTACTTC,CASSAQGLSKNIQYF
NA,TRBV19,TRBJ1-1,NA,TGTGCCAGTAGTAAGGAACGGGGCACTGAAGCTTTCTTT,CASSKERGTEAFF
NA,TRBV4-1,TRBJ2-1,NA,TGCGCCAGCAGCCAAGACGTCACTAGTTTGAGCTCCGGGCAGTTCTTC,CASSQDVTSLSSGQFF
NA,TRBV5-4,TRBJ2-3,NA,TGTGCCAGCAGCTTAGCTAGCTCTGGCACAGATACGCAGTATTTT,CASSLASSGTDTQYF
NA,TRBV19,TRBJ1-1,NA,TGTGCCAGTAGTATCAGCGGGACATCTAAATATGGCACTGAAGCTTTCTTT,CASSISGTSKYGTEAFF
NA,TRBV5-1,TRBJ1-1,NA,TGCGCCAGCGCTTTGAGGGACACTGAAGCTTTCTTT,CASALRDTEAFF
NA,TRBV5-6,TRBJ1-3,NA,TGTGCCAGCAGCTCCCGGGAGGGCCCGGTTCTTGGAAACACCATATATTTT,CASSSREGPVLGNTIYF
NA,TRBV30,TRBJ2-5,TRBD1,TGTGCCTCGCGATCCCTCACAGGGGGAGGTGAGACCCAGTACTTC,CASRSLTGGGETQYF
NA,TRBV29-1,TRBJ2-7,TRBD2,TGCAGCGTCGCTGAGATAGCGGGACGAGAGCAGTACTTC,CSVAEIAGREQYF
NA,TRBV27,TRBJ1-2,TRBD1,TGTGCCAGCAGTTCCCTCCGGACAGGGGGAGCCTCTGGCTACACCTTC,CASSSLRTGGASGYTF
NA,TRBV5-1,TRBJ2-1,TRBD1,TGCGCCAGCAGTCGAGACGGGACAGTCTACAATGAGCAGTTCTTC,CASSRDGTVYNEQFF
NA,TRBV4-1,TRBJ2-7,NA,TGCGCCAGCAGCCAAGATCGGGGCTACGAGCAGTACTTC,CASSQDRGYEQYF